This T cell receptor (beta chain) was retrieved from a study of T cell repertoires in cytomegalovirus infection. Study-level background: Public TCR beta signature analysis indicated the presence of both CMV infection and matching HLA type.

Germline lookup yields CDR1 LNHNV and CDR2 YYDKDF (reference sequence). Trimming took off 0 bases at V and 5 bases at J, with 12 bases between the two ends. This CDR3 is built from 15 residues. The study, taken as a whole, reports: CMV-specific HLA-C-restricted TCR beta clonotypes dominated the ex vivo response.

As for this clonotype: Antigen unknown.

One entry per CDR3 protein, called by TCRdb with MiXCR from the reads. The sample carries some 300,000 distinct CDR3 sequences, under 20% recorded once. Sequenced input: PBMCs. This chain uses TRBV15 with TRBJ2-3; weak D call: TRBD2 (6 bases). The sequence derives from a human donor in good health (CMV status not recorded). Some clones in this sample may be carry-over from other donors' samples. CDR3 DNA sequence: TGTGCCACCAGCAGAGATATGGGGGGAAGAGATACGCAGTATTTT. As protein: CATSRDMGGRDTQYF.